The clone carrying this T cell receptor (beta chain) came up many times. The length of the CDR3 is 18 residues. V gave up 1 base and J gave up 0 bases; unmatched junction bases: 6. Germline V gene data show CDR1 as MNHEY and CDR2 as SVGEGT. The data originate from a study of T cells in Graves' hyperthyroidism and ophthalmopathy. TCR beta CDR3 region amplification was performed from RNA transcripts. The HTBI set primed first-round TCR CDR3 RT-PCR. TCRdb passed the multiplex PCR reads through MiXCR, listing each CDR3 protein once. The data hold around 450,000 distinct CDR3 sequences, with around 16% observed a single time.

Sequencing was carried out using blood. The source of this sequence is a woman in her late teens or twenties with Graves' hyperthyroidism. The genes are TRBV6-2 or TRBV6-3 and TRBJ2-1, with 10 bases matching TRBD2. CDR3 nucleotides: TGTGCCAGCAGTTACTGGAGCGGGGGGGAGAGCTCCTACAATGAGCAGTTCTTC. Translated: CASSYWSGGESSYNEQFF.